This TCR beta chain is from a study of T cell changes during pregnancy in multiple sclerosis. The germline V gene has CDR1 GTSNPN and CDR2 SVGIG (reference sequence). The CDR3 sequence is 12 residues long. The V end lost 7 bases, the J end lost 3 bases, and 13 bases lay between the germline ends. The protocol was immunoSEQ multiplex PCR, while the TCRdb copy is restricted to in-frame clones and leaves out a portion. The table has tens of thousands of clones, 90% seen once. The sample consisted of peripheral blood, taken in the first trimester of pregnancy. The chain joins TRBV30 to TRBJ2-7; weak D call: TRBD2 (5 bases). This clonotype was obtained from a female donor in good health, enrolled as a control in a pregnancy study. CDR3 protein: CALVDGNYEQYF. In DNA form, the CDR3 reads TGTGCCTTGGTAGACGGGAACTACGAGCAGTACTTC.